This TCR beta chain appears in the sequencing data of a study of shared clonotypes between healthy human individuals. CD45RO-negative cells were positively selected for CCR7, leaving out terminally differentiated effector memory CD45RA+ cells. The healthy adult donors were HIV-negative and reported no recent acute infections or vaccinations. Running of the assay took place at deep level. Clones were read by immunoSEQ multiplex PCR, and TCRdb kept only the in-frame ones, dropping some. The data hold about 1,800,000 clones, with approximately 94% observed a single time. This clone was observed once. The clonotype originates from a man younger than 35 in good health. Sequenced sample: naive CD8+ T cells sorted from blood.

CDR3 region: CASSHNPVGNEQFF. CDR3 nucleotides: TGCGCCAGCAGCCATAACCCGGTGGGGAATGAGCAGTTCTTC. The V call is TRBV4-1, the J call TRBJ2-1; no reliable D call. The ends were cut back, 3 bases at V and 7 bases at J, with 13 bases in the middle. The V gene's germline CDR1 is MGHRA and CDR2 YSYEKL. The CDR3 sequence is 14 residues long.